This T cell receptor beta chain was captured in a study of long-term antiretroviral therapy in people with HIV. Per donor, a minimum of one pre-ART and a minimum of two post-ART PBMC samples were available. Before they underwent DNA extraction, samples held about 1-10 million cryopreserved PBMC. This CDR3 contains 14 residues. Germline values: CDR1 SGDLS, CDR2 YYNGEE. V was clipped by 3 bases and J by 4 bases; unmatched bases: 3. To note about this clone: The antigen remains unidentified.

Study results and limitations: Pre-ART clonal expansion yielded clones that dominated the repertoire at all time points. Patients on ART gained diversity, which nonetheless stayed below transplant donor controls.

Runs used v3.0 of the immunoSEQ assay and were done at survey level. Produced via immunoSEQ multiplex PCR; TCRdb's table is partial and in-frame only. The table includes about 36,000 clones, less than 85% detected once. The TCR comes from a man aged 25 to 40 with HIV. This chain uses TRBV9 with TRBJ2-7, with 11 bases matching TRBD2. The specimen was unsorted PBMCs, collected 3.4 years after starting antiretroviral therapy. Here the CDR3 reads CASSAGLAGYEQYF. CDR3 sequence (DNA): TGTGCCAGCAGCGCCGGACTAGCGGGTTACGAGCAGTACTTC.